The 20 T cell receptor beta chains listed next were all sequenced from one sample in a study of T cells after somatic rescue of genetic block. TCRdb keeps only in-frame clones here, not all; method: immunoSEQ multiplex PCR. The table records 65,000 to 70,000 clones, about 91% of them present only once. The material sequenced was peripheral blood mononuclear cells (PBMCs). Every receptor here comes from a man in his forties.

This clone was recorded once. The chain couples TRBV5-4 to TRBJ1-2; D perhaps matches TRBD1 (6 bases). Per the germline V gene, CDR1 is SGHNT and CDR2 is YYREEE (reference sequence). The CDR3 runs 13 residues. Trimming left V 3 bases short and J 8 bases short, with 14 bases between. The CDR3: CASSYSGGAGYTF. The CDR3 nucleotides read TGTGCCAGCAGCTACAGCGGGGGCGCCGGCTACACCTTC.

The chain links TRBV6-1 to TRBJ2-5; D not certain. CDR3 length: 14 amino acids. V was shortened by 4 bases and J by 4 bases, with 13 bases between the two germline ends. Germline CDR1 and CDR2: MNHNS and SASEGT. The CDR3 DNA reads TGTGCCAGCAGTGCCACCGGGCTCAGAGAGACCCAGTACTTC. It is translated as CASSATGLRETQYF.

The rearrangement joins TRBV5-1 to TRBJ2-1; D is possibly TRBD1 or TRBD2 (6 bases each). There are 15 residues in the CDR3. The germline CDR1 and CDR2 sequences are SGHRS and YFSETQ. V was shortened by 4 bases and J by 2 bases, with 13 bases between the two germline ends. In DNA form, the CDR3 reads TGCGCCAGCAGCCAGACTAGGGGGACCTACAATGAGCAGTTCTTC. This codes for CASSQTRGTYNEQFF.

The chain couples TRBV19 to TRBJ2-1, with 7 bases aligning to TRBD1. J gave up 6 bases and V 7 bases, and 6 bases lay outside the gene matches. The CDR3 covers 13 residues. In germline, CDR1 is LNHDA, CDR2 SQIVND (reference sequence). The CDR3 loop is CASKGGPLNEQFF. The CDR3 coding sequence is TGTGCCAGTAAAGGGGGCCCTCTCAATGAGCAGTTCTTC.

The rearrangement links TRBV15 to TRBJ2-1; D is perhaps TRBD1 or TRBD2 (6 bases each). The CDR3 consists of 14 residues. Germline V gives CDR1 LNHNV, CDR2 YYDKDF (reference sequence). The V and J ends lost 6 bases and 4 bases respectively, with 13 bases between them. This CDR3 is CATRDPGAYNEQFF. The DNA for the CDR3 is TGTGCCACCAGAGACCCGGGGGCTTACAATGAGCAGTTCTTC.

The chain combines TRBV5-4 with TRBJ2-3; 10 bases fit TRBD1. There are 13 residues in the CDR3. Germline lookup yields CDR1 SGHNT and CDR2 YYREEE (reference sequence). The V segment lost 3 bases and the J segment 6 bases; nucleotides outside the gene matches: 1. The CDR3 DNA follows: TGTGCCAGCAGCTCGGACAGGGGGGATACGCAGTATTTT. Protein: CASSSDRGDTQYF.

The chain uses TRBV6-1 and TRBJ1-4; D is possibly TRBD1 (6 bases). The length of the CDR3 is 15 residues. V gave up 5 bases and J gave up 7 bases, with 17 bases separating them. CDR1 is MNHNS and CDR2 is SASEGT in the germline V gene. In DNA form, the CDR3 reads TGTGCCAGCAGTCGACAGGTCCCCCTTTCTGAAAAACTGTTTTTT. The encoded protein is CASSRQVPLSEKLFF.

The chain is built from TRBV7-2 and TRBJ1-1; D remains unclear. Deletions cut 1 base from V and 1 base from J, with 10 bases between. The CDR3 runs 15 residues. Germline V gene lookup returns CDR1 SGHTA and CDR2 FQGNSA. CDR3 amino acids: CASSLDRASNTEAFF. The CDR3 nucleotides read TGTGCCAGCAGCTTAGATCGGGCGTCGAACACTGAAGCTTTCTTT.

This chain joins TRBV27 and TRBJ2-1; TRBD2 is a possible D gene (5 bases). Trimming shortened V by 6 bases and J by 6 bases, and 12 bases separated the two germline ends. Germline V lookup: CDR1 MNHEY, CDR2 SMNVEV (reference sequence). This CDR3 is built from 13 residues. CDR3 amino acids: CASSVASFNEQFF. The DNA for the CDR3 is TGTGCCAGCAGCGTGGCTAGCTTCAATGAGCAGTTCTTC.

The chain is built from TRBV9 and TRBJ2-5; D is perhaps TRBD2 (5 bases). The CDR3 runs 14 residues. The germline CDR1 and CDR2 sequences are SGDLS and YYNGEE. The V end lost 0 bases, the J end lost 2 bases, and 8 bases lay between the germline ends. CDR3 protein: CASSVGGVQETQYF. CDR3 sequence (DNA): TGTGCCAGCAGCGTAGGGGGAGTTCAAGAGACCCAGTACTTC. The variable domain in full, completed from reference TRBV9 and TRBJ2-5, reads DSGVTQTPKHLITATGQRVTLRCSPRSGDLSVYWYQQSLDQGLQFLIQYYNGEERAKGNILERFSAQQFPDLHSELNLSSLELGDSALYFCASSVGGVQETQYFGPGTRLLVL.

The V gene is TRBV2, the J gene TRBJ2-5; 8 bases agree with TRBD2. The CDR3 runs to 15 residues. Germline CDR1 reads SNHLY; CDR2 reads FYNNEI. V shed 8 bases and J 2 bases; nucleotides not matched to a gene: 10. CDR3 DNA sequence: TGTGCCAGCTCTCGGGAGGGACTCCTTCAAGAGACCCAGTACTTC. This sequence encodes CASSREGLLQETQYF.

The chain uses TRBV13 and TRBJ2-5; 11 nucleotides line up with TRBD2. This CDR3 has 16 amino acids. The V gene's germline CDR1 is PRHDT and CDR2 FYEKMQ (reference sequence). J gave up 2 bases and V 5 bases, and 7 bases lay outside the gene matches. CDR3 DNA sequence: TGTGCCAGCAGCCCGCGACTAGCGGGACCTCAAGAGACCCAGTACTTC. This gives the protein CASSPRLAGPQETQYF.

J is TRBJ1-2 and V is TRBV4-2; TRBD1 agrees at 7 bases. The CDR3 is made up of 12 amino acids. The V segment lost 5 bases and the J segment 3 bases; nucleotides outside the gene matches: 0. Germline V gene data show CDR1 as LGHNA and CDR2 as YNFKEQ. Written as DNA, the CDR3 is TGTGCCAGCAGCGACAGGGACTATGGCTACACCTTC. This translates into CASSDRDYGYTF.

J is TRBJ2-7 and V is TRBV19; TRBD1 matches 9 bases. Germline loops: CDR1 LNHDA, CDR2 SQIVND (reference sequence). Trimming removed 4 bases from V and 3 bases from J; junction bases left unmatched: 4. The CDR3 is 14 amino acids. CDR3: CASSTSTGGYEQYF. The DNA for the CDR3 is TGTGCCAGTAGTACCTCGACAGGGGGCTACGAGCAGTACTTC. Complete variable domain (other parts from reference TRBV19 and TRBJ2-7): DGGITQSPKYLFRKEGQNVTLSCEQNLNHDAMYWYRQDPGQGLRLIYYSQIVNDFQKGDIAEGYSVSREKKESFPLTVTSAQKNPTAFYLCASSTSTGGYEQYFGPGTRLTVT.

The genes are TRBV5-1 and TRBJ2-3, with D perhaps matching TRBD1 or TRBD2 (6 bases each). This CDR3 spans 14 amino acids. The germline gives CDR1 SGHRS, CDR2 YFSETQ. V shed 0 bases and J shed 10 bases, with 15 bases lying between them. In DNA form, the CDR3 reads TGCGCCAGCAGCTTGGCTAGGGGGGAATATCCGCAGTATTTT. As protein: CASSLARGEYPQYF.

This rearrangement joins TRBV9 to TRBJ2-7; the match to TRBD2 covers 11 bases. Per the germline V gene, CDR1 is SGDLS and CDR2 is YYNGEE. Trimming took 4 bases from V and 0 from J; bases not matched to a gene: 3. This CDR3 has 15 residues. As DNA, the CDR3 is TGTGCCAGCAGCCCCGGACTAGCGGGCTCCTACGAGCAGTACTTC. It is translated as CASSPGLAGSYEQYF.

The CDR3 coding sequence is TGTGCCATCAGTACATCCCCCCCCTACAATGAGCAGTTCTTC. Translation: CAISTSPPYNEQFF. The V gene is TRBV10-3, the J gene TRBJ2-1, with D hard to call. The germline V gene encodes CDR1 ENHRY and CDR2 SYGVKD. The ends were cut back, 5 bases at V and 2 bases at J, with 10 bases in the middle. The CDR3 contains 14 residues.

The J gene is TRBJ2-1, the V gene TRBV5-4; TRBD1 or TRBD2 may be the D gene (5 bases each). This CDR3 comprises 16 residues. Germline CDR1 reads SGHNT; CDR2 reads YYREEE (reference sequence). V was pared by 4 bases and J by 2 bases, with 16 bases between. The CDR3 bases are TGTGCCAGCAGCGGGTCCTCGAGGGGACCCTACAATGAGCAGTTCTTC. It yields the protein CASSGSSRGPYNEQFF. The full variable domain, in which reference TRBV5-4 and TRBJ2-1 provide the parts outside the CDR3, is ETGVTQSPTHLIKTRGQQVTLRCSSQSGHNTVSWYQQALGQGPQFIFQYYREEENGRGNFPPRFSGLQFPNYSSELNVNALELDDSALYLCASSGSSRGPYNEQFFGPGTRLTVL.

The V call is TRBV10-3, the J call TRBJ1-5, with 9 bases matching TRBD1. V shed 4 bases and J 2 bases; nucleotides not matched to a gene: 0. Looked up from germline, CDR1 is ENHRY and CDR2 is SYGVKD. The CDR3 runs 14 residues. The CDR3 loop reads CAISGTGGNQPQHF. The CDR3, as DNA: TGTGCCATCAGTGGGACAGGGGGCAATCAGCCCCAGCATTTT.

This clone was counted once. V and J are TRBV7-2 and TRBJ2-7, with 9 nucleotides matching TRBD2. The CDR3 has 14 residues. Germline CDR1 is SGHTA and CDR2 is FQGNSA. V lost 5 bases and J lost 3; bases outside the gene matches: 5. The CDR3 spells CASSRLAEHYEQYF. In DNA, the CDR3 is TGTGCCAGCAGCAGACTAGCGGAGCACTACGAGCAGTACTTC.